This paragraph reports one T cell receptor (beta chain). This clonotype was counted between two and nine times. Its antigen remains undetermined. No per-base quality is available; no much larger clone lies one base away. Read against the paper, the sample's treatment or condition label means: allogeneic hematopoietic cell transplantation with graft depleted of TCRalphabeta T cells and CD19 B cells. TCRalphabeta/CD19-depleted allogeneic hematopoietic cell grafts were given to the transplant recipients, all of whom were children. These data come from a study of T-cell reconstitution after alpha-beta-depleted transplantation in children (dated by TCRdb to about 2016). For the study in its entirety: The study quantitatively tracked T-cell immune reconstitution after TCRalphabeta/CD19-depleted allogeneic hematopoietic cell transplantation in children using TCR repertoire profiling. Overall study outcomes, separate from this receptor: Apparently early alphabetaT-cell count recovery about two months after transplant reportedly relied on only several hundred rapidly expanded clones derived from non-depleted graft cells. The high TCRbeta diversity at day 60 in some patients was ascribed to recipient T cells and intrathymic progenitors that had survived conditioning. Over subsequent months, a decline in hyperexpanded clone frequencies was noted, and after one year, T-cell counts and TCRbeta diversity were mostly ascribed to newly produced T cells.

CDR1 is given as MDHEN and CDR2 as SYDVKM, both from the germline V gene. Unmatched junction bases come to 14, with V trimmed by 4 bases and J by 7 bases. The CDR3 has 17 amino acids, counting the end cysteine and phenylalanine. The CDR3 DNA has 51 bases and is translated from base 1. The library relied on PCR. Sequencing was performed on an Illumina HiSeq 2500. To normalize quantification of the TCRbeta repertoire, the TCR libraries were built with molecular barcoding that relied on unique molecular identifiers. TCRdb redid the processing of the public reads, applying fastp at Q25 and MiXCR, and retained in-frame beta chains. When rows share a CDR3 protein, they turn into one entry using the most common DNA and genes. A total of 200,000 to 250,000 distinct CDR3 sequences appear in this sample, under 8.5% of them only once. Of the sample, 4.5% to 6.5% falls within the top ten clones.

The chain is encoded by TRBV28 joined to TRBJ2-1; a stretch of 9 junction bases matches TRBD2. Sequenced material: PBMCs, taken before TCRalphabeta/CD19-depleted stem cell transplant. The origin of this receptor is a boy under 10 years old with acute lymphoblastic leukemia, due to receive a stem cell transplant. In nucleotide form, the sequence is TGTGCCAGCAGTTCGGGGGCTGCGGGAGGGCCTGGGAATGAGCAGTTCTTC. It translates as CASSSGAAGGPGNEQFF. Reference TRBV28 and TRBJ2-1 genes cover what lies past the CDR3, so the full variable domain is DVKVTQSSRYLVKRTGEKVFLECVQDMDHENMFWYRQDPGLGLRLIYFSYDVKMKEKGDIPEGYSVSREKKERFSLILESASTNQTSMYLCASSSGAAGGPGNEQFFGPGTRLTVL.